This paragraph covers one T cell receptor beta chain sequence. Its antigen has not been determined. One base away there is no much larger clone; base qualities are not given. A second Seattle source provided samples from volunteer blood donors who had recovered from COVID-19. The collaborating institutions used their own protocols to collect whole blood in K2EDTA tubes. Collaborator samples were shipped for TCRbeta analysis as frozen whole blood, isolated PBMCs, or DNA extracted from either sample type. This entry is derived from a study of blood T cell repertoires in COVID-19 (dated by TCRdb to 2018 to 2021). Study-wide context: Samples from collaborators originated in the United States, Italy and Spain and spanned both the acute and convalescent phases of COVID-19. The samples were drawn from the first 160 participants of the ongoing ImmuneRACE study and from 950 to 1,500 subjects provided by 6 global collaborators. The prospective study material was composed of cDNA or gDNA derived from T cells, B-cell-depleted T cells, or PBMCs. The dataset comprised deeply sampled blood TCRbeta repertoires from subjects exposed to, actively infected with, or recovered from COVID-19. The sample metadata nearly always contained a de-identified subject ID, COVID-19 status, age in years and sex. Where HLA class I and class II types were available, the types were taken from metadata supplied by the sample provider, not from assay-based typing. The repertoires were made available in a free public database intended to serve as a resource for research on the immune response to SARS-CoV-2.

The immunoSEQ Assay, a bias-controlled multiplex PCR, was used to amplify TCRbeta CDR3 regions from genomic DNA. Per the authors' processing: Within the assay, amplification of reference gene primers was used to estimate how many nucleated cells each sample contained. Sequence reads were collapsed and filtered to measure the absolute abundance of every unique TCRbeta CDR3 rearrangement. For each sample, productive Simpson clonality was calculated as the square root of Simpson's diversity index across productive rearrangements. This immuneACCESS table, as held by TCRdb, lists in-frame sequences with V and J called but not all clones. Of the missing ones, under half trace to an unresolved V gene in checked studies; the others have no known cause. The V and J calls and clone size come from that table; D and trimming were worked out from the DNA. This sample has roughly 260,000 clones in its table, and 88% of those were observed once. The ten biggest clones cover approximately 3.8% of the sample.

CDR1 and CDR2, looked up from the germline V gene, are SGHTA and FQGNSA. V and J lose 3 bases and 5 bases, and a span of 8 bases separates them. Including cysteine and phenylalanine, the CDR3 has 13 amino acids. CDR3 DNA only is kept here, 39 bases in frame from base 1. General findings and caveats noted by the study authors: The amount of clinical and demographic metadata varied by source and participant and was provided uncurated.

Recombination linked TRBV7-2 to TRBJ2-1, with the identity of the D gene unclear. The specimen sequenced was peripheral blood. This sequence was found in a man aged 60 to 69 who had recovered from COVID-19. Here the CDR3 is given as CASSFEVHNEQFF. Read as DNA, the sequence is TGTGCCAGCAGCTTTGAGGTCCACAATGAGCAGTTCTTC. The CDR3 plus the reference TRBV7-2 and TRBJ2-1 genes for the other parts give the full variable domain: GAGVSQSPSNKVTEKGKDVELRCDPISGHTALYWYRQSLGQGLEFLIYFQGNSAPDKSGLPSDRFSAERTGGSVSTLTIQRTQQEDSAVYLCASSFEVHNEQFFGPGTRLTVL.